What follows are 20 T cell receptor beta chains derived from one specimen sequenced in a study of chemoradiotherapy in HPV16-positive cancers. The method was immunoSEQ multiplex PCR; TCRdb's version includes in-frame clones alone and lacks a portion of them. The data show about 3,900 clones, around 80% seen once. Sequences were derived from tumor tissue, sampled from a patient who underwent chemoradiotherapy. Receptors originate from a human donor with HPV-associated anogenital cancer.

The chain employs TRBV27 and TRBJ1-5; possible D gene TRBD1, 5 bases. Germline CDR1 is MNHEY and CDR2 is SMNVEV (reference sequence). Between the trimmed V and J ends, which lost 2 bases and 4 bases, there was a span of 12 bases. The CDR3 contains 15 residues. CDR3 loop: CASSLVGGRNQPQHF. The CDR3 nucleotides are TGTGCCAGCAGTTTAGTGGGGGGAAGGAATCAGCCCCAGCATTTT.

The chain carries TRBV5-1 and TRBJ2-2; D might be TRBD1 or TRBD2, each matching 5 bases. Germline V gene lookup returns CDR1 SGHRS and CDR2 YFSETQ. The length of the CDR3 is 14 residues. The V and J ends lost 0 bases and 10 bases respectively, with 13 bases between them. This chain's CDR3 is CASSLGGVSEELFF. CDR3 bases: TGCGCCAGCAGCTTGGGAGGGGTCTCCGAGGAGCTGTTTTTT.

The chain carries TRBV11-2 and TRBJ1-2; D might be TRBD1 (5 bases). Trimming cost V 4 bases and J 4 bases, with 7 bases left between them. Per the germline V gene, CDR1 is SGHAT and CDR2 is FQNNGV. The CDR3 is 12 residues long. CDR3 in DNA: TGTGCCAGCAGCTGGGACGGCTATGGCTACACCTTC. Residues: CASSWDGYGYTF.

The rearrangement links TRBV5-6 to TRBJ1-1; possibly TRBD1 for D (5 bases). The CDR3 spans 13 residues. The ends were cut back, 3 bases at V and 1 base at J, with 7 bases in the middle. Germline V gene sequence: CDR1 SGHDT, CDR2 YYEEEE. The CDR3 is CASSWDGNTEAFF. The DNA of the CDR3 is TGTGCCAGCAGCTGGGACGGGAACACTGAAGCTTTCTTT.

CDR3 in amino acids: CASSSTSDRHGYTF. The CDR3 DNA reads TGTGCCAGCAGCTCCACCAGCGACAGGCATGGCTACACCTTC. V gene TRBV7-9 combines with J gene TRBJ1-2; possibly TRBD1 for D (6 bases). Germline CDR1 reads SEHNR; CDR2 reads FQNEAQ (reference sequence). The CDR3 runs 14 residues. The ends were cut back, 4 bases at V and 6 bases at J, with 15 bases in the middle. Drawing the rest from reference TRBV7-9 and TRBJ1-2, the complete variable domain is DTGVSQNPRHKITKRGQNVTFRCDPISEHNRLYWYRQTLGQGPEFLTYFQNEAQLEKSRLLSDRFSAERPKGSFSTLEIQRTEQGDSAMYLCASSSTSDRHGYTFGSGTRLTVV.

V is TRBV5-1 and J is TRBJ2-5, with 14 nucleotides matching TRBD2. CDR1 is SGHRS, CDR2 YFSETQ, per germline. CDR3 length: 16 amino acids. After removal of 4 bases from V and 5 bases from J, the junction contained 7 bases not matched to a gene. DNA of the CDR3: TGCGCCAGCAGCGGCGGGACTAGCGGGAGCAGGGAGACCCAGTACTTC. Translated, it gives CASSGGTSGSRETQYF.

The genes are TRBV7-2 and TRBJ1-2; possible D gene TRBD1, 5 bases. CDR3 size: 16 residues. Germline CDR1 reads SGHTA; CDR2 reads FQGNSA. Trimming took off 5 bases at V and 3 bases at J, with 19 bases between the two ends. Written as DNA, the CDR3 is TGTGCCAGCAGCCGTCCTTGGGGCTCCCAGGACTATGGCTACACCTTC. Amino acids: CASSRPWGSQDYGYTF.

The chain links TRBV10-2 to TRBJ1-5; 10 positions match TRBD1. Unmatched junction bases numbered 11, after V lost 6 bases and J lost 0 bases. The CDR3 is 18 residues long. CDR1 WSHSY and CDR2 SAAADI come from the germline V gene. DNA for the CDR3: TGCGCCAGCAGCCTACTAGGGACAGGGGCGCTTAGCAATCAGCCCCAGCATTTT. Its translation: CASSLLGTGALSNQPQHF.

Written as DNA, the CDR3 is TGTGCCAGCAGCCGGGACAGGAATTCTCCTAATGAAAAACTGTTTTTT. It translates to CASSRDRNSPNEKLFF. This chain connects TRBV5-4 to TRBJ1-4; 8 bases map to TRBD1. The CDR3 is made up of 16 amino acids. V trimming: 4 bases; J trimming: 3 bases; junction bases outside the gene matches: 8. The germline CDR1 and CDR2 sequences are SGHNT and YYREEE (reference sequence).

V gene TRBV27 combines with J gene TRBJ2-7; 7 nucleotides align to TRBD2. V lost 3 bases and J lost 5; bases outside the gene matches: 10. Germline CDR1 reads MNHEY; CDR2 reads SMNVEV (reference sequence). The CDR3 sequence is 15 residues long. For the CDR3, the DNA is TGTGCCAGCAGTTTCTCTGCGGGAGCGATCAACGAGCAGTACTTC. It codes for CASSFSAGAINEQYF.

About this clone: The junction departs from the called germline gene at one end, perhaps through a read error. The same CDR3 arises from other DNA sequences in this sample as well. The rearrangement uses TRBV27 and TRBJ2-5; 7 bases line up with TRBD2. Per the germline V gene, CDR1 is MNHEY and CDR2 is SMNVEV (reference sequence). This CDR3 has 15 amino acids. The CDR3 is CASSRAGVTQETQYF. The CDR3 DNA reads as TGTGCCAGCAGTCGGGCGGGGGTGACCCAAGAGACTCAGTACTTC.

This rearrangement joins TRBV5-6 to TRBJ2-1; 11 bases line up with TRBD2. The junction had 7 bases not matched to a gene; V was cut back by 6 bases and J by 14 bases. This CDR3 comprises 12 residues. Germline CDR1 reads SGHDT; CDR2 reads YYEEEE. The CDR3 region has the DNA TGTGCCAGCACCGTAGCGGGAGGGCCCGAGTTCTTC. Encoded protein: CASTVAGGPEFF.

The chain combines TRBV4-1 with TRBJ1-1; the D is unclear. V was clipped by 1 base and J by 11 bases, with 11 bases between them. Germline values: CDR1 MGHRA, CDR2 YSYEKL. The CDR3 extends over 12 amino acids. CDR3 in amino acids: CASSQGLVGAFF. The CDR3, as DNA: TGCGCCAGCAGCCAAGGACTGGTTGGGGCTTTCTTT.

CDR3 loop: CATSRVTSRGYTF. DNA of the CDR3: TGTGCCACCAGCAGAGTCACCTCTCGGGGCTACACCTTC. The chain is built from TRBV15 and TRBJ1-2; D ambiguous. The CDR3 is 13 residues long. Germline V gene data show CDR1 as LNHNV and CDR2 as YYDKDF (reference sequence). Trimming stripped 1 base from V and 8 bases from J, with 11 bases between.

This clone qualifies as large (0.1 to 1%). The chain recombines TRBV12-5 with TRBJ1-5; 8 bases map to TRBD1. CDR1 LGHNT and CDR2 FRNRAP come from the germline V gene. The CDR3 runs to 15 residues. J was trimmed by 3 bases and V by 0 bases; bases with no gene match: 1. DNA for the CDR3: TGTGCTAGTGGTTTGGTACAGGGGGTCAATCAGCCCCAGCATTTT. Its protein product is CASGLVQGVNQPQHF.

CDR3 sequence (DNA): TGCGCCAGCAGCCTAGACGGACAGGGCCTCTCCTACGAGCAGTACTTC. Its protein product is CASSLDGQGLSYEQYF. V usage is TRBV5-1 and J usage is TRBJ2-7; 8 bases are a match to TRBD1. In germline, CDR1 is SGHRS, CDR2 YFSETQ. This CDR3 contains 16 residues. The trim removed 4 bases at V and 0 bases at J, leaving 9 bases unmatched.

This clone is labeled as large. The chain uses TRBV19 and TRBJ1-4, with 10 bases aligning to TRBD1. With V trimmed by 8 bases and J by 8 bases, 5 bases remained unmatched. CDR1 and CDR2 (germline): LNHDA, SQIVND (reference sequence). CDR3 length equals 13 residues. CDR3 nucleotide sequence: TGTGCCAGTGCGGGACAGGGGTACGAAAAACTGTTTTTT. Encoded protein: CASAGQGYEKLFF.

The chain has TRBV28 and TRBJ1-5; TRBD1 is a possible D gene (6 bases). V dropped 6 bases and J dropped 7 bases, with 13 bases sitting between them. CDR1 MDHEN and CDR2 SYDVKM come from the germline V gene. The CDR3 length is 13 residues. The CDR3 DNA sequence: TGTGCCAGCAGCGGGGGGGGCGGACAGCCCCAGCATTTT. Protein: CASSGGGGQPQHF.

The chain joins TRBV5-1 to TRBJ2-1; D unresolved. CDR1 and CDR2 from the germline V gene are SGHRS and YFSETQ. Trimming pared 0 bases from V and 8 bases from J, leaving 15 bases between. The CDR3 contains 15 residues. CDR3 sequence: CASSLAGYGGDEQFF. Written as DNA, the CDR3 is TGCGCCAGCAGCTTGGCCGGCTACGGCGGCGATGAGCAGTTCTTC.

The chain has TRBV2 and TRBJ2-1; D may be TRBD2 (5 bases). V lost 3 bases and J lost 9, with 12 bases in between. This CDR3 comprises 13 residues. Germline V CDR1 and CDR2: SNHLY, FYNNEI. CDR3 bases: TGTGCCAGCAGTGATCGGTTGGGGAGTGAGCAGTTCTTC. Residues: CASSDRLGSEQFF.